This entry lists 2 T cell receptor beta chains sequenced from one sample in a study of blood T cell repertoires in COVID-19. Data came from immunoSEQ multiplex PCR; TCRdb stores just in-frame clones and leaves some out. The table includes some 200,000 clones, about 85% detected once. Material for sequencing was peripheral blood. The receptors originated from a woman of 80 years or more with COVID-19, enrolled during active disease.

The gene calls are TRBV3-1 (or the pseudogene TRBV3-2) and TRBJ2-3, with D possibly TRBD2 on 5 matching bases. CDR1 is LGHDT and CDR2 is YNNKEL in the germline V gene (reference sequence). The germline V and J ends were trimmed by 6 bases and 6 bases, with 13 bases remaining between them. This CDR3 comprises 13 residues. CDR3 nucleotides: TGTGCCAGCAGGCAAAGTGGCGGGGATACGCAGTATTTT. Amino acids: CASRQSGGDTQYF.

The V call is TRBV19, the J call TRBJ1-6, with D possibly matching TRBD1 (6 bases). The CDR3 loop spans 17 amino acids. Germline CDR1 is LNHDA and CDR2 is SQIVND (reference sequence). Trimming removed 5 bases at V and 4 bases at J, with 18 bases between. The CDR3 loop is CASSLRPRTEYNSPLHF. The CDR3 nucleotides are TGTGCCAGTAGTCTACGGCCCCGGACAGAGTATAATTCACCCCTCCACTTT. Variable domain in full (rest from reference TRBV19 and TRBJ1-6): DGGITQSPKYLFRKEGQNVTLSCEQNLNHDAMYWYRQDPGQGLRLIYYSQIVNDFQKGDIAEGYSVSREKKESFPLTVTSAQKNPTAFYLCASSLRPRTEYNSPLHFGNGTRLTVT.